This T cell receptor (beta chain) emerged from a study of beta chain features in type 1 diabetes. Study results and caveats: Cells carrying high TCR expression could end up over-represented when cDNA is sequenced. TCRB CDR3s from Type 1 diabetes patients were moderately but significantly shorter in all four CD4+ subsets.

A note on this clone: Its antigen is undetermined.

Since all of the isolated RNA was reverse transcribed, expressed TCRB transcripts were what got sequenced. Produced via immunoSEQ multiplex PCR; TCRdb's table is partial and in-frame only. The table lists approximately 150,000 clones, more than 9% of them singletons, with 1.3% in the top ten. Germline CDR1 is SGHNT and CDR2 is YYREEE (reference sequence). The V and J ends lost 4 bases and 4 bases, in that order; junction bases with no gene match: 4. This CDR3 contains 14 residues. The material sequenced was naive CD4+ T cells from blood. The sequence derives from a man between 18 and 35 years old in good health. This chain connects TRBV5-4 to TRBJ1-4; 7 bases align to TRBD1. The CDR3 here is CASSNDRVNEKLFF. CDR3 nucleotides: TGTGCCAGCAGCAACGACAGGGTTAATGAAAAACTGTTTTTT.